The clone carrying this TCR beta chain appeared a single time. Per the study methods: Amplifying reference gene primers gave estimates of nucleated cell counts. This table comes from immunoSEQ multiplex PCR, and its TCRdb copy is limited to in-frame clones, with some not included. That table furnishes V, J and clone size, whereas the DNA furnished D and trimming. Of around 170,000 clones in the sample, 80% were seen once. Participants classified as exposed had met a COVID-19 case within 2 weeks before study entry. This specimen belongs to a study of blood T cell repertoires in COVID-19. Study in general: Some COVID-19 samples were acute and others convalescent; all came from the United States, Italy and Spain. The cDNA or gDNA used as material had been derived from T cells, B-cell-depleted T cells, or PBMCs.

V trimming: 5 bases; J trimming: 12 bases; junction bases outside the gene matches: 17. The germline V gene has CDR1 KGHDR and CDR2 SFDVKD. CDR3 length: 16 amino acids. The clonotype comes from a man in his sixties who had been exposed to COVID-19. The chain joins TRBV24-1 to TRBJ2-1; 8 bases agree with TRBD2. Sequencing used PBMCs or T cells enriched from blood (not recorded which). CDR3 in amino acids: CATSGIGTRAVEAQFF. Here the CDR3 DNA reads TGTGCCACCAGTGGCATTGGGACTAGAGCGGTCGAAGCGCAGTTCTTC.